What follows is one T cell receptor beta chain and its context. Study processing details: Quantification of nucleated cells was approximated via reference gene primer amplification. The table came from immunoSEQ multiplex PCR; TCRdb's copy has only in-frame clones and leaves some out. Clone size and the V and J calls come from that table; the DNA yielded D and trimming. The sample includes about 74,000 clones, around 78% of them seen just once. The record originates from a study of blood T cell repertoires in COVID-19. Study details: Acute and convalescent COVID-19 specimens originated in the United States, Italy and Spain. Sample material is recorded as cDNA or gDNA derived from T cells, B-cell-depleted T cells, or PBMCs.

Trimming left V 6 bases short and J 7 bases short, with 19 bases between. This CDR3 is built from 16 residues. The germline V gene has CDR1 SEHNR and CDR2 FQNEAQ (reference sequence). This clonotype was obtained from a human donor in a cohort sampled during active COVID-19. The gene calls are TRBV7-9 and TRBJ1-6, with TRBD1 as a possible D gene (5 bases). The source material was peripheral blood. The CDR3 spells CASSQGPQMNNSPLHF. The CDR3 region has the DNA TGTGCCAGCAGTCAGGGCCCTCAGATGAACAATTCACCCCTCCACTTT.